The source of this TCR beta chain is a study of multiple sclerosis patients with progressive multifocal leukoencephalopathy. General observations from the study: The findings' link to JC virus versus immunocompromise remained uncertain. Expanded clones at PML onset predated and persisted through natalizumab therapy.

The survey-level immunoSEQ assay was used. TCRdb's copy holds only in-frame clones and misses some; the assay was immunoSEQ multiplex PCR. This sample has some 27,000 clones, with around 90% found just once. The sample holds one count of this clone. Antigen specificity is unknown. CDR3 length equals 15 residues. V was trimmed by 5 bases and J by 4 bases, leaving 17 bases between them. Germline V gene lookup returns CDR1 MDHEN and CDR2 SYDVKM. Described time point: approximately 12 months of natalizumab therapy. Samples T1 and T2 were drawn at 6 and 12 months of therapy, respectively. The rearrangement links TRBV28 to TRBJ1-2; D uncertain. The TCR comes from a human donor with multiple sclerosis. The sample in question was PBMCs, obtained from a patient treated with natalizumab. The CDR3 sequence is CASSPSSFPSYGYTF. DNA of the CDR3: TGTGCCAGCAGTCCGTCGTCGTTTCCCTCCTATGGCTACACCTTC.